This TCR beta chain comes out of a study of blood T cell repertoires in COVID-19. Study information: From the United States, Italy and Spain came samples of acute and convalescent COVID-19. From T cells, B-cell-depleted T cells, or PBMCs came the material, which was cDNA or gDNA.

Original analysis: Estimated nucleated cell counts came from reference gene primer amplification. The assay was immunoSEQ multiplex PCR, and TCRdb's table has in-frame clones only and misses some. The V and J calls and clone size are taken from that table; D and trimming were inferred from the DNA. The sample has about 330,000 clones; around 92% are singletons. V shed 5 bases, J shed 4 bases, and the junction held 9 bases outside the gene matches. This CDR3 region has 16 residues. Germline V gene lookup returns CDR1 SGHTA and CDR2 FQGTGA. This TCR came from a man between 18 and 29 years old who had recovered from COVID-19. The chain employs TRBV7-3 and TRBJ2-5, with 11 bases fitting TRBD1. Specimen: peripheral blood. In nucleotides, the CDR3 is TGTGCCAGCAGCCAATCCACCGGGACAGGGGGAGAGACCCAGTACTTC. It specifies CASSQSTGTGGETQYF.